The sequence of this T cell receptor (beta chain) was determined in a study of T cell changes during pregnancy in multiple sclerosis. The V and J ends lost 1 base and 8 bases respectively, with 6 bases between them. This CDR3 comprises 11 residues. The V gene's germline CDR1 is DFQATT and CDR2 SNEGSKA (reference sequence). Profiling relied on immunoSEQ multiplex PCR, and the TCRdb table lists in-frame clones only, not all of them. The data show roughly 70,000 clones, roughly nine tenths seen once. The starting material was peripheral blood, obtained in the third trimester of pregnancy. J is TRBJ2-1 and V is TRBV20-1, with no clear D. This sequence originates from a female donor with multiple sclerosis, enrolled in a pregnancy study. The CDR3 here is CSARGSYEQFF. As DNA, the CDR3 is TGCAGTGCTAGAGGGAGCTATGAGCAGTTCTTC.